Below, one TCR beta chain is given with its context. This sample was taken from a study of regulatory T cells in long-lasting Graves disease. The time point denotes: persistent/refractory GD, antithyroid drugs over 5 years with positive TRAb. With RNA extracted from PBMCs as input, the TCR library was made. The collection involved drawing approximately 9 milliliters of peripheral blood into EDTA tubes. According to the study, TCR beta libraries were built with iRepertoire HTBI primers and CDR3-region Arm-PCR. Using its own MiXCR run on the multiplex PCR reads, TCRdb lists one record per CDR3 protein. The sample contains some 370,000 distinct CDR3 sequences, roughly 23% of which appear only once. V was pared by 3 bases and J by 3 bases, with 4 bases of the junction left unmatched. CDR3 length equals 14 residues. Germline loops: CDR1 ENHRY, CDR2 SYGVKD.

This chain uses TRBV10-3 with TRBJ2-7, with TRBD2 matching 8 bases. Sequenced here: peripheral blood mononuclear cells (PBMCs), sampled when the disease was refractory, from a patient treated with antithyroid drugs. The clonotype comes from a woman aged 40 to 50 with Graves disease. Written as DNA, the CDR3 is TGTGCCATCAGTGACCGGACTAGCCGCTACGAGCAGTACTTC. Its protein product is CAISDRTSRYEQYF.